Reported below is one TCR beta chain. The target of this receptor is not known. Base-call qualities are not available, and no considerably larger clone is one nucleotide away. These data belong to a study of blood T cell repertoires in COVID-19 (dated by TCRdb to 2020 to 2021). For the study in its entirety: Samples covering the acute and convalescent phases of COVID-19 were provided by collaborators in the United States, Italy and Spain. The prospective study material was composed of cDNA or gDNA derived from T cells, B-cell-depleted T cells, or PBMCs. Subjects who had been exposed to COVID-19, were actively infected with it, or had recovered from it provided the deeply sampled blood TCRbeta repertoires that made up the dataset. The repertoires were made available in a free public database intended to serve as a resource for research on the immune response to SARS-CoV-2. The samples were drawn from two sources: the first 160 participants of the ongoing ImmuneRACE study, and fewer than 1,500 subjects contributed by 6 global collaborators. A de-identified subject ID, COVID-19 status, age in years and sex were almost always included in the sample metadata. Where HLA class I and class II types were available, the types were taken from metadata supplied by the sample provider, not from assay-based typing. The paper as a whole reports these results and caveats: How much clinical and demographic metadata was included differed by source and by participant, and the metadata was provided uncurated.

Whole blood was collected in K2EDTA tubes by collaborating institutions according to the institutions' own protocols. Collaborator samples were shipped for TCRbeta analysis as frozen whole blood, isolated PBMCs, or DNA extracted from either sample type. Unmatched junction bases come to 5, with V trimmed by 0 bases and J by 3 bases. The germline V gene yields SGDLS for CDR1 and YYNGEE for CDR2. Spanning cysteine to phenylalanine, the CDR3 consists of 16 amino acids. CDR3 DNA only is kept here, 48 bases in frame from base 1. TCRbeta CDR3 regions were amplified from genomic DNA by means of the immunoSEQ Assay, a bias-controlled multiplex PCR. The authors' analysis ran thus. The number of nucleated cells in each sample was estimated by amplification of reference gene primers within the assay. Sequence reads were collapsed and filtered to measure the absolute abundance of every unique TCRbeta CDR3 rearrangement. For each sample, productive Simpson clonality was calculated by taking the square root of Simpson's diversity index across productive rearrangements. TCRdb stores this immuneACCESS table with in-frame sequences only. Part of the clones is absent; in the studies checked, under half of the shortfall reflects unresolved V genes, and no reason is known for the rest. The V and J calls and clone size come from that table; D and trimming were worked out from the DNA. Here the sample has under 250,000 clones; approximately 80% occur a single time. Approximately 4.5% of the sample lies in the top ten.

The sample taken for sequencing was peripheral blood. The sequence joins TRBV9 to TRBJ2-3, and 9 bases in between align with TRBD1. The receptor comes from a woman in her 70s with acute or convalescent COVID-19. The CDR3 has the sequence CASSVAQGAGTDTQYF. The sequenced DNA is TGTGCCAGCAGCGTAGCACAGGGGGCGGGTACAGATACGCAGTATTTT.